The 25 T cell receptor beta chains below were found in one sample sequenced in a study of CD4 and CD8 cells across lung adenocarcinoma regions. A single record per CDR3 protein comes from TCRdb applying MiXCR to the PCR reads. Here the sample spans 6,700 or so distinct CDR3 sequences, under 55% being singletons. The sequencing sample was made of CD8+ T cells from the center of a lung tumor. The receptors were sampled from a female donor with lung adenocarcinoma. The CD4 and CD8 labels of this study may be unreliable.

This clonotype showed up just once. An end of the junction does not agree with germline; a read error may underlie this. This chain joins TRBV25-1 and TRBJ2-3; 11 bases line up with TRBD2. The CDR3 is 13 residues long. Per the germline V gene, CDR1 is MGHDK and CDR2 is SYGVNS. The CDR3, as DNA: TGTGCCAGCAAGACTAGCGGGACAAATACGCAGTATTTC. It is translated as CASKTSGTNTQYF.

This clonotype was observed a handful of times. This sequence joins TRBV4-1 and TRBJ2-1; no clear D gene. The assigned J gene may be wrong: the sequence end matches TRBJ2-7 better. From germline, CDR1 is MGHRA and CDR2 YSYEKL. The CDR3 covers 15 residues. DNA for the CDR3: TGCGCCAGCAGCCAGGCTCAGTTCTCCTCCTACGAGCAGTACTTC. Translating it yields CASSQAQFSSYEQYF.

This clonotype is large by share. This sequence joins TRBV12-3 or TRBV12-4 and TRBJ2-1; D is perhaps TRBD1 or TRBD2 (5 bases each). Between the trimmed V and J ends, which lost 2 bases and 0 bases, there was a span of 14 bases. This CDR3 has 17 amino acids. This CDR3 is CASSLMGPQSSYNEQFF. The CDR3 DNA reads as TGTGCCAGCAGTTTAATGGGACCACAGAGCTCCTACAATGAGCAGTTCTTC.

For this clonotype: A much larger clone differs by one base, so this may be a read error. The J gene is TRBJ2-5, the V gene TRBV4-3, with a weak D call TRBD2 (5 bases). This CDR3 spans 16 amino acids. With 3 bases removed from V and 11 bases from J, the gap between germline ends came to 25 bases. Germline CDR1 is LGHNA and CDR2 is YSLEER. The CDR3: CASSQNRLPPYNEQYF. The CDR3 coding sequence is TGCGCCAGCAGCCAGAATAGACTACCTCCTTACAATGAGCAGTACTTC.

CDR3: CASSEVGPGTDFAVETQYF. The CDR3 DNA reads as TGTGCCAGCAGTGAAGTAGGGCCAGGGACCGACTTTGCTGTAGAGACCCAGTACTTC. The chain carries TRBV6-1 and TRBJ2-1, with D perhaps matching TRBD1 or TRBD2 (5 bases each). The DNA end favors TRBJ2-5, so the J call may be wrong. This CDR3 is built from 19 residues. Germline V lookup: CDR1 MNHNS, CDR2 SASEGT.

Of note for this clonotype: The limits of the CDR3 on the DNA are not certain, so only TCRdb's listed CDR3 is given. The rearrangement links TRBV6-1 to TRBJ2-3; the D call of TRBD1 is as the table states it, not checked on the DNA. The CDR3 totals 15 residues, both ends included. CDR1 MNHNS and CDR2 SASEGT come from the germline V gene. This chain's CDR3 is CASSVGAGSTDTQYF.

By share of the sample, this clonotype is large. V gene TRBV10-1 combines with J gene TRBJ2-5; D could derive from TRBD1 or TRBD2 (5 bases each). The germline V gene has CDR1 WNHNN and CDR2 SYGVQD (reference sequence). The CDR3 length is 13 residues. Trimming pared 6 bases from V and 5 bases from J, leaving 13 bases between. The CDR3 nucleotides read TGCGCCAGCAGCCAGAGGGGTAGGGAGACCCAGTACTTC. This codes for CASSQRGRETQYF.

Note on this clonotype: Without the conserved terminal phenylalanine or tryptophan, this CDR3 likely stems from a read error. The limits of the CDR3 on the DNA are not certain, so only TCRdb's listed CDR3 is given. The chain recombines TRBV15 with TRBJ2-1; TRBD1 was called by the table and not checked on the DNA. The length of the CDR3 is 16 amino acids, counting both ends. CDR1 and CDR2 (germline): LNHNV, YYDKDF (reference sequence). CDR3: CATMPFFFFFFLRQSP.

This sequence joins TRBV28 and TRBJ2-7, with TRBD2 matching 7 bases. After removal of 2 bases from V and 6 bases from J, the junction contained 7 bases not matched to a gene. Germline V gives CDR1 MDHEN, CDR2 SYDVKM. The CDR3 is 14 residues long. This chain's CDR3 is CASSLLTWEGEQYF. In DNA, the CDR3 is TGTGCCAGCAGTTTACTTACATGGGAGGGCGAGCAGTACTTC.

By share, this clonotype ranks as medium-sized. The V gene is TRBV6-5, the J gene TRBJ2-5, with a tentative D call TRBD1 (8 bases). Germline lookup yields CDR1 MNHEY and CDR2 SVGAGI. CDR3 length: 16 residues. Trimming removed 5 bases at V and 1 base at J, with 17 bases between. CDR3 sequence: CASSNDRGGLQETQYF. For the CDR3, the DNA is TGTGCCAGCAGTAACGACAGGGGAGGGCTCCAAGAGACCCAGTACTTC.

The genes are TRBV19 and TRBJ2-1, with no clear D. Trimming removed 5 bases at V and 0 bases at J, with 14 bases between. Germline V lookup: CDR1 LNHDA, CDR2 SQIVND (reference sequence). The CDR3 totals 16 residues. Here the CDR3 DNA reads TGTGCCAGTAGTCTCTCCTCGGGTAGCTCCTACAATGAGCAGTTCTTC. Its protein is CASSLSSGSSYNEQFF.

This clonotype is labeled as medium-sized. This chain joins TRBV11-1 and TRBJ2-7; D might be TRBD1 (6 bases). This CDR3 is 17 amino acids long. V was cut by 2 bases and J by 2 bases, with 19 bases left in between. The germline V gene encodes CDR1 SGHAT and CDR2 FQDESV (reference sequence). CDR3 coding DNA: TGTGCCAGCAGCTTAAATTTTGGGGACATTATGCCCTACGAGCAGTACTTC. Translating it yields CASSLNFGDIMPYEQYF. The variable domain in full, completed from reference TRBV11-1 and TRBJ2-7, reads EAEVAQSPRYKITEKSQAVAFWCDPISGHATLYWYRQILGQGPELLVQFQDESVVDDSQLPKDRFSAERLKGVDSTLKIQPAELGDSAMYLCASSLNFGDIMPYEQYFGPGTRLTVT.

This chain connects TRBV6-1 to TRBJ2-4, with D perhaps assigned TRBD1 or TRBD2 (5 bases each). The CDR3 has 15 amino acids. The ends were cut back, 9 bases at V and 12 bases at J, with 27 bases in the middle. Germline V lookup: CDR1 MNHNS, CDR2 SASEGT. The chain's CDR3 is CARGVGGIGQETQYF. CDR3 in DNA: TGTGCCAGGGGGGTCGGCGGCATAGGCCAAGAGACTCAGTACTTC.

This clonotype came up many times. The genes are TRBV5-6 and TRBJ2-7; maybe TRBD2 (5 bases). V lost 0 bases and J lost 4, with 11 bases in between. Germline V gives CDR1 SGHDT, CDR2 YYEEEE. The CDR3 consists of 14 residues. This CDR3 reads CASSLVGSWYEQYF. The DNA of the CDR3 is TGTGCCAGCAGCTTGGTAGGGAGTTGGTACGAGCAGTACTTC.

The V call is TRBV10-2, the J call TRBJ1-3; unclear D gene. The germline V gene has CDR1 WSHSY and CDR2 SAAADI. The CDR3 is 12 residues long. Trimming shortened V by 6 bases and J by 8 bases, and 11 bases separated the two germline ends. CDR3 in amino acids: CASRHSVDTIYF. The CDR3 DNA is TGCGCCAGCAGGCATTCCGTTGACACCATATATTTT.

In the case of this clonotype: At one of its ends the junction is not consistent with the germline gene, which may arise from a read error. The V gene is TRBV7-6, the J gene TRBJ2-1, with 8 nucleotides matching TRBD2. The V gene's germline CDR1 is SGHVS and CDR2 FNYEAQ. This CDR3 region has 15 residues. DNA of the CDR3: TGTGCCAGCAGCTCACTAGCGGACCTCTACGATGAGCAGTTCTTT. This encodes CASSSLADLYDEQFF.

A note on this clonotype: A junction boundary mismatches the germline segment, possibly from a read error. For the CDR3, the DNA is TGTGCCAGCAGCTTGTGGGGGTGCAGCACAGACACGCAGTATTTT. This encodes CASSLWGCSTDTQYF. The chain is built from TRBV7-3 and TRBJ2-3; D may match TRBD1 or TRBD2 (5 bases each). This CDR3 is 15 amino acids long. CDR1 is SGHTA, CDR2 FQGTGA, per germline.

This clonotype came up many times. The V gene is TRBV7-2, the J gene TRBJ2-3; D is possibly TRBD2 (5 bases). V was cut by 5 bases and J by 0 bases, with 12 bases left in between. Per germline, CDR1 SGHTA and CDR2 FQGNSA. This CDR3 comprises 15 residues. The CDR3 sequence is CASSKDFLSTDTQYF. As DNA, the CDR3 is TGTGCCAGCAGCAAGGACTTCTTGAGCACAGATACGCAGTATTTT.

This clonotype was recorded at least ten times. J is TRBJ2-7 and V is TRBV27, with 7 bases that match TRBD1. V was pared by 0 bases and J by 5 bases, with 7 bases of the junction left unmatched. The CDR3 spans 15 residues. Germline loops: CDR1 MNHEY, CDR2 SMNVEV (reference sequence). The CDR3 sequence is CASSLSRGLLNEQYF. The CDR3 nucleotides read TGTGCCAGCAGTTTATCAAGGGGGCTGTTGAACGAGCAGTACTTC.

The chain carries TRBV7-2 and TRBJ2-1; 12 bases map to TRBD2. The CDR3 has 15 amino acids. V lost 6 bases, J lost 5 bases, and 5 bases stayed unmatched. Germline CDR1 SGHTA, CDR2 FQGNSA. The CDR3 bases are TGTGCCAGCAGTTCCGGACTAGCGGGGAACAATGAGCAGTTCTTC. It codes for CASSSGLAGNNEQFF. Based on the CDR3 plus reference TRBV7-2 and TRBJ2-1, the full variable domain is GAGVSQSPSNKVTEKGKDVELRCDPISGHTALYWYRQSLGQGLEFLIYFQGNSAPDKSGLPSDRFSAERTGGSVSTLTIQRTQQEDSAVYLCASSSGLAGNNEQFFGPGTRLTVL.

This clonotype is large within its sample. This chain connects TRBV6-6 to TRBJ2-3; no firm D call. Trimming shortened V by 0 bases and J by 6 bases, and 7 bases separated the two germline ends. Germline loops: CDR1 MNHNY, CDR2 SVGAGI (reference sequence). This CDR3 is built from 13 residues. DNA of the CDR3: TGTGCCAGCAGTTACTCCTTAGCCGATACGCAGTATTTT. Protein: CASSYSLADTQYF.

Of note for this clonotype: The CDR3 ends on some other residue instead of the conserved phenylalanine or tryptophan, so this is likely a read error. The DNA is left out, because the CDR3 cannot be placed on it with certainty; the CDR3 is given as TCRdb lists it. V usage is TRBV15 and J usage is TRBJ2-7; the table's D call, TRBD1, was not checked against the DNA. Germline V gives CDR1 LNHNV, CDR2 YYDKDF (reference sequence). The CDR3 spans 19 amino acids, including both terminal residues. The CDR3 sequence: CATTPCPHSFNYRNFLVVL.

This clonotype has ten or more counts. The chain recombines TRBV7-8 with TRBJ2-5, with TRBD2 as a possible D gene (5 bases). The V and J ends lost 1 base and 2 bases respectively, with 8 bases between them. Per the germline V gene, CDR1 is SGHVS and CDR2 is FQNEAQ. The length of the CDR3 is 14 residues. The CDR3, as DNA: TGTGCCAGCAGCTTAGTGCGGGTGCAAGAGACCCAGTACTTC. Residues: CASSLVRVQETQYF.

For this clonotype: A read error may produce the germline difference seen at one junction end. The chain combines TRBV27 with TRBJ2-3, with D perhaps matching TRBD2 (6 bases). The CDR3 runs 14 residues. Germline V lookup: CDR1 MNHEY, CDR2 SMNVEV (reference sequence). Here the CDR3 DNA reads TGTGCGAGCAGCGGGCCCGGACACTCAGATACCCAGTATTTC. Its protein is CASSGPGHSDTQYF.

The CDR3 nucleotides read TGTGCCACCAGTGATCAAAGACAGAAAGGTGGACCAGATACGCAGTATTTT. Translated, it gives CATSDQRQKGGPDTQYF. The chain uses TRBV24-1 and TRBJ2-3, with D maybe TRBD1 (5 bases). From germline, CDR1 is KGHDR and CDR2 SFDVKD. Trimming left V 3 bases short and J 4 bases short, with 19 bases between. There are 17 residues in the CDR3.